This paragraph reports one T cell receptor (beta chain). Blood samples were obtained at baseline, cycle 4 day 1, and cycle 7 day 1. The V and J ends lost 4 bases and 1 base respectively, with 18 bases between them. The CDR3 extends over 17 amino acids. CDR1 is LNHDA, CDR2 SQIVND, per germline (reference sequence). This specimen comes from a study of OX40 agonist ivuxolimab in advanced cancers. Study-level background: Hepatocellular carcinoma, melanoma, renal cell or head and neck cancer was diagnosed in the dose-escalation patients. Partial responses were recorded for three patients, including one with hepatocellular carcinoma and two with cutaneous melanoma.

Clones were read by immunoSEQ multiplex PCR, and TCRdb kept only the in-frame ones, dropping some. The data show about 80,000 clones, approximately 89% seen once. The sequence was collected from an adult with an advanced solid tumor such as melanoma, head and neck, liver or kidney cancer. The V and J genes are TRBV19 and TRBJ2-3, with D perhaps TRBD1 (5 bases). The sample here was CD4+ or CD8+ T cells sorted from blood, taken in a trial of the OX40 agonist ivuxolimab. The CDR3 DNA is TGTGCCAGTAGTACCTTTCGCCAGGGATTGGGCACAGATACGCAGTATTTT. Translation gives CASSTFRQGLGTDTQYF.